The present T cell receptor beta chain was sequenced within a study of CD8 T cells in ankylosing spondylitis. Comments on this clonotype: Its antigen is not known.

General study findings and limits: Previously reported in reactive arthritis synovial fluid and blood were some of the motif variants. There was a TCR beta motif, made of several highly homologous variants, that appeared characteristic of ankylosing spondylitis blood.

The CDR3 covers 14 residues. The V gene lost 2 bases and the J gene lost 5 bases, with 13 bases spanning the gap. Germline V gene sequence: CDR1 GTSNPN, CDR2 SVGIG (reference sequence). Quantitative molecular-barcoded 5'-RACE generated the TCR beta libraries. TCRdb fed the 5' RACE reads into MiXCR, producing one record per CDR3 protein. The table has 200,000 to 250,000 distinct CDR3 sequences, about 18% seen once; the top ten hold approximately 42%. This receptor was taken from a male donor with ankylosing spondylitis. The rearrangement uses TRBV30 and TRBJ1-5; D uncertain. Sequenced input: blood, either unsorted or a sorted T cell fraction (not recorded which). As DNA, the CDR3 is TGTGCCTGGAGTTCCGACTCCATTCATCAGCCCCAGCATTTT. Protein sequence: CAWSSDSIHQPQHF.